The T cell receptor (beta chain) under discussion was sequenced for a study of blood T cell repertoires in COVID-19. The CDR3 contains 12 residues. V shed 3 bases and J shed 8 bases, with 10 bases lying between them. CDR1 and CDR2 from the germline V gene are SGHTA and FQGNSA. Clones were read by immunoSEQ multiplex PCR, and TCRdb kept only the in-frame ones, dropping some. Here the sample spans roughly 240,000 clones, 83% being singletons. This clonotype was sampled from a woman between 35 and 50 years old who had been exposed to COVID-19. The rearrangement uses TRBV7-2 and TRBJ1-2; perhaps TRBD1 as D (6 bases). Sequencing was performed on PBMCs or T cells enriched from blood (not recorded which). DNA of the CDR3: TGTGCCAGCAGCTTCCAACAGGGAGGCTACACCTTC. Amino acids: CASSFQQGGYTF.